One sample yielded the 6 T cell receptor beta chains listed below, sequenced in a study of identical twins. TCRdb re-called the 5' RACE reads with MiXCR, one entry per CDR3 protein. The sample includes roughly 1.6 million distinct CDR3 sequences, more than 30% of them seen just once. What was sequenced was cord blood. All receptors derive from a newborn girl in good health.

V is TRBV28 and J is TRBJ1-6, with 8 bases identical to TRBD1. Germline V gene lookup returns CDR1 MDHEN and CDR2 SYDVKM. The CDR3 extends over 13 amino acids. V lost 7 bases and J lost 4; bases outside the gene matches: 0. The CDR3: CASNRGYNSPLHF. DNA for the CDR3: TGTGCCAGCAACAGGGGGTATAATTCACCCCTCCACTTT.

This clonotype was seen at least ten times. J is TRBJ1-2 and V is TRBV25-1; 10 bases are a match to TRBD1. Trimming cost V 5 bases and J 4 bases; bases outside gene matches: 4. The CDR3 length is 14 residues. Germline values: CDR1 MGHDK, CDR2 SYGVNS. The CDR3 region has the DNA TGTGCCAGCAGTCCCCGGGACAGGGGCTATGGCTACACCTTC. Translating it yields CASSPRDRGYGYTF.

The chain carries TRBV2 and TRBJ1-1; D gene uncertain. CDR1 is SNHLY, CDR2 FYNNEI, per germline. The CDR3 length is 13 residues. V shed 1 base and J shed 10 bases, with 13 bases lying between them. Here the CDR3 reads CASSEVGPLGAFF. CDR3 sequence (DNA): TGTGCCAGCAGTGAAGTAGGGCCGCTAGGAGCTTTCTTT.

The V call is TRBV29-1, the J call TRBJ2-7; 10 positions agree with TRBD1. CDR1 SQVTM and CDR2 ANQGSEA come from the germline V gene. The CDR3 has 19 residues. Trimming took 6 bases from V and 7 from J; bases not matched to a gene: 27. CDR3 coding DNA: TGCAGCGTCCGGCCCGATTTCTTCCGCGGGACAGGGGACCACAATGAGCAGTACTTC. Its protein is CSVRPDFFRGTGDHNEQYF.

The chain couples TRBV19 to TRBJ2-5; D not certain. The CDR3 covers 13 residues. Germline values: CDR1 LNHDA, CDR2 SQIVND (reference sequence). V was cut by 3 bases and J by 11 bases, with 16 bases left in between. The CDR3 sequence is CASSIDGYNEQYF. Written as DNA, the CDR3 is TGTGCCAGTAGTATCGACGGATACAATGAGCAGTACTTC.

Comment on this clonotype: Possible read error: a much larger clone is one base away. The CDR3 DNA reads TGCAGTGCTAGAGTAGTGACTAGCGGGAGCAATGAGCAGTTCTTC. It is translated as CSARVVTSGSNEQFF. The V call is TRBV20-1, the J call TRBJ2-1; 12 bases are shared with TRBD2. With V trimmed by 1 base and J by 6 bases, 4 bases remained unmatched. The CDR3 is 15 amino acids. Germline CDR1 DFQATT, CDR2 SNEGSKA (reference sequence).